The count of the clone carrying this T cell receptor (beta chain) is one. Antigen: not known. The entry originates in a study of T cell responses to AZD1222 COVID-19 vaccine. Study outcomes and limitations: Dominant CD4 TCR responses targeted spike regions 160-218 and 743-854. Donors were chiefly white British, with a greater number of females, and clonal diversity was perhaps underestimated.

The repertoire was sequenced with immunoSEQ multiplex PCR; TCRdb's copy has only in-frame clones and lacks some. The sample gives roughly 150,000 clones, around nine tenths of which show up once; roughly 1.6% is in the top ten. Per germline, CDR1 SGDLS and CDR2 YYNGEE. There are 14 residues in the CDR3. V was shortened by 3 bases and J by 3 bases, with 9 bases between the two germline ends. V is TRBV9 and J is TRBJ2-2; TRBD2 is a possible D gene (6 bases). The TCR was taken from an adult who received the AZD1222 COVID-19 vaccine. Sequencing used peripheral blood, obtained 28 days after the second AZD1222 dose. CDR3 region: CASSATSDTGELFF. CDR3 nucleotides: TGTGCCAGCAGCGCGACTAGTGACACCGGGGAGCTGTTTTTT.